The entry below gives a single T cell receptor beta chain sequence along with its context. The method was immunoSEQ multiplex PCR; TCRdb's version includes in-frame clones alone and lacks a portion of them. This table has about 190,000 clones, about nine tenths appearing once. This sample is drawn from a study of blood T cell repertoires in COVID-19. Across the study: Samples came from the United States, Italy and Spain, spanning acute and convalescent COVID-19. PBMCs, B-cell-depleted T cells, or T cells provided the cDNA or gDNA that made up the material.

Sequenced material: peripheral blood. This clonotype originated in a man between 18 and 29 years old with active or convalescent COVID-19.

The CDR3 coding sequence is TGTGCCAGCAGTCCCTCTAGCGGTTACACCGGGGAGCTGTTTTTT. Translation: CASSPSSGYTGELFF. This chain uses TRBV27 with TRBJ2-2; 7 bases match TRBD2. The CDR3 has 15 amino acids. The germline V gene encodes CDR1 MNHEY and CDR2 SMNVEV (reference sequence). V shed 5 bases, J shed 3 bases, and the junction held 6 bases outside the gene matches.